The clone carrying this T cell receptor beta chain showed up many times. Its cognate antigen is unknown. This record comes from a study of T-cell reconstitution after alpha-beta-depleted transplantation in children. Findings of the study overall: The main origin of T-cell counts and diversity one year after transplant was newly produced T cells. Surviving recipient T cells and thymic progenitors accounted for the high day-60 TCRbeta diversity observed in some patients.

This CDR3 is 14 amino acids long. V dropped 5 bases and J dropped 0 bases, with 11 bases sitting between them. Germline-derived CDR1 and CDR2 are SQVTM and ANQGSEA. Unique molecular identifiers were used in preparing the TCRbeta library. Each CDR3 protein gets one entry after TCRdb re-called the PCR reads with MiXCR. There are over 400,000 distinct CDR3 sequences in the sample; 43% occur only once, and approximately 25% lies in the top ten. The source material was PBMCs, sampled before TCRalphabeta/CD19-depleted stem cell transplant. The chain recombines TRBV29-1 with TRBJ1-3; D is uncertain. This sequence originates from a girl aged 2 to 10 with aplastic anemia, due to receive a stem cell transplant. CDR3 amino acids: CSVKQPYSGNTIYF. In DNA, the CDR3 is TGCAGCGTTAAACAGCCTTACTCTGGAAACACCATATATTTT. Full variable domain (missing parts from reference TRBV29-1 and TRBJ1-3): SAVISQKPSRDICQRGTSLTIQCQVDSQVTMMFWYRQQPGQSLTLIATANQGSEATYESGFVIDKFPISRPNLTFSTLTVSNMSPEDSSIYLCSVKQPYSGNTIYFGEGSWLTVV.